One sample yielded the 22 T cell receptor beta chains listed below, sequenced in a study of control samples from healthy donors and cancer patients. Sequencing used immunoSEQ multiplex PCR; TCRdb keeps in-frame clones, though not all of them. The table includes 60,000 to 85,000 clones, around 92% detected once. Sequencing was performed on blood. The receptors stem from a woman aged 55-70 years in good health.

This clone was recorded once. The rearrangement uses TRBV2 and TRBJ2-7; weak D call: TRBD2 (5 bases). Germline loops: CDR1 SNHLY, CDR2 FYNNEI. The V end was cut by 6 bases, the J end by 5 bases, with 14 bases between. CDR3 length: 13 residues. This chain's CDR3 is CASSASSPNEQYF. CDR3 coding DNA: TGTGCCAGCAGCGCTAGCAGTCCCAACGAGCAGTACTTC. Supplemented by reference TRBV2 and TRBJ2-7, the full variable domain reads EPEVTQTPSHQVTQMGQEVILRCVPISNHLYFYWYRQILGQKVEFLVSFYNNEISEKSEIFDDQFSVERPDGSNFTLKIRSTKLEDSAMYFCASSASSPNEQYFGPGTRLTVT.

The gene calls are TRBV19 and TRBJ2-7; TRBD2 agrees at 7 bases. Trimming took 1 base from V and 2 from J; bases not matched to a gene: 8. The germline V gene has CDR1 LNHDA and CDR2 SQIVND (reference sequence). The CDR3 covers 16 residues. In nucleotides, the CDR3 is TGTGCCAGTAGTATAGGACCGCGCGGGGGAGCCTACGAGCAGTACTTC. Translated: CASSIGPRGGAYEQYF.

The chain couples TRBV3-1 (or the pseudogene TRBV3-2) to TRBJ1-1, with D tentatively TRBD1 (5 bases). The germline V gene encodes CDR1 LGHDT and CDR2 YNNKEL (reference sequence). CDR3 size: 15 residues. V was cut by 1 base and J by 1 base, with 10 bases left in between. The CDR3 region has the DNA TGTGCCAGCAGCCAAGGGGGACGCCAGAACACTGAAGCTTTCTTT. This translates into CASSQGGRQNTEAFF.

The chain links TRBV24-1 to TRBJ1-2; 7 nucleotides align to TRBD1. J lost 7 bases, V lost 5 bases, and 6 bases had no gene match. CDR3 size: 13 residues. Per germline, CDR1 KGHDR and CDR2 SFDVKD. The CDR3 sequence is CATSGGGSGGYTF. DNA for the CDR3: TGTGCCACCAGTGGAGGGGGCTCGGGTGGCTACACCTTC.

The chain combines TRBV28 with TRBJ2-7; a weak D match, TRBD2 (7 bases). The CDR3 has 14 amino acids. Trimming left V 6 bases short and J 0 bases short, with 12 bases between. Germline CDR1 is MDHEN and CDR2 is SYDVKM. CDR3: CASRQGGSSYEQYF. The CDR3 DNA sequence: TGTGCCAGCAGACAGGGCGGGAGCTCCTACGAGCAGTACTTC.

This rearrangement joins TRBV7-9 to TRBJ2-5, with 14 nucleotides matching TRBD2. The CDR3 consists of 15 residues. Trimming took 6 bases from V and 3 from J; bases not matched to a gene: 3. CDR1 and CDR2 (germline): SEHNR, FQNEAQ (reference sequence). The CDR3 DNA sequence: TGTGCCAGCAGTGGGACTAGCGGGAGAAAAGAGACCCAGTACTTC. Amino acid sequence: CASSGTSGRKETQYF.

The chain couples TRBV7-2 to TRBJ2-5; 12 nucleotides match TRBD2. The CDR3 has 16 amino acids. Trimming cost V 6 bases and J 4 bases; bases outside gene matches: 9. Germline loops: CDR1 SGHTA, CDR2 FQGNSA. CDR3 sequence reads: CASSLSSGRALETQYF. The CDR3 nucleotides read TGTGCCAGCAGTCTTTCTAGCGGGAGGGCCTTAGAGACCCAGTACTTC.

This chain joins TRBV6-2 or TRBV6-3 and TRBJ2-2; 13 bases match TRBD2. V lost 6 bases to trimming and J lost 7 bases; unmatched junction nucleotides: 14. CDR1 is MNHEY and CDR2 is SVGEGT in the germline V gene. The length of the CDR3 is 18 residues. The CDR3 nucleotides are TGTGCCAGCAGCCCCGGCCTTTGGACTAGCGGGAGTGTCGGGGAGCTGTTTTTT. Translating gives CASSPGLWTSGSVGELFF.

This chain links TRBV28 with TRBJ1-6, with D possibly TRBD1 on 6 matching bases. The V end lost 6 bases, the J end lost 7 bases, and 13 bases lay between the germline ends. This CDR3 has 14 amino acids. Germline values: CDR1 MDHEN, CDR2 SYDVKM. The DNA for the CDR3 is TGTGCCAGCAGCCAACAGGGACCCAATTCACCCCTCCACTTT. Protein product: CASSQQGPNSPLHF.

CDR3 sequence reads: CASSDSTREGQYF. CDR3 nucleotide sequence: TGTGCCAGCAGTGACTCGACCAGGGAGGGGCAGTACTTC. The chain combines TRBV2 with TRBJ2-7; 7 positions agree with TRBD2. CDR1 is SNHLY, CDR2 FYNNEI, per germline. V lost 3 bases to trimming and J lost 9 bases; unmatched junction nucleotides: 8. This CDR3 is built from 13 residues.

This sequence joins TRBV5-1 and TRBJ1-3, with a weak D call TRBD1 (5 bases). CDR1 is SGHRS and CDR2 is YFSETQ in the germline V gene. Deletions cut 2 bases from V and 4 bases from J, with 7 bases between. The CDR3 contains 13 residues. CDR3 sequence: CASSFGDGNTIYF. The CDR3 region has the DNA TGCGCCAGCAGCTTCGGGGACGGAAACACCATATATTTT.

The genes are TRBV27 and TRBJ1-1; D remains ambiguous. There are 15 residues in the CDR3. Germline-derived CDR1 and CDR2 are MNHEY and SMNVEV (reference sequence). The V end lost 4 bases, the J end lost 0 bases, and 12 bases lay between the germline ends. The DNA of the CDR3 is TGTGCCAGCAGTTCCCGCCCGGGTTTGAACACTGAAGCTTTCTTT. It translates to CASSSRPGLNTEAFF.

The J gene is TRBJ1-2, the V gene TRBV18; D is uncertain. CDR1 is KGHSH and CDR2 is LQKENI in the germline V gene. This CDR3 spans 17 amino acids. V was trimmed by 0 bases and J by 2 bases, leaving 16 bases between them. The CDR3 DNA is TGTGCCAGCTCACCACCCTCCTTGACAAGAACCAACTATGGCTACACCTTC. Its protein is CASSPPSLTRTNYGYTF.

The CDR3 sequence is CASSLGWGGANVLTF. CDR3 nucleotides: TGTGCCAGCAGCCTTGGATGGGGTGGGGCCAACGTCCTGACTTTC. The V and J genes are TRBV7-8 and TRBJ2-6; D is ambiguous. Germline CDR1 and CDR2: SGHVS and FQNEAQ. V shed 5 bases and J shed 3 bases, with 11 bases lying between them. The CDR3 sequence is 15 residues long.

The chain couples TRBV5-1 to TRBJ1-1; D call uncertain. Trimming took off 7 bases at V and 2 bases at J, with 12 bases between the two ends. CDR1 is SGHRS and CDR2 is YFSETQ in the germline V gene. This CDR3 is built from 13 residues. CDR3 sequence (DNA): TGCGCCAGCTCCGGACCGGGAAACACTGAAGCTTTCTTT. It encodes CASSGPGNTEAFF.

Note on this clone: A read error may produce the germline difference seen at one junction end. The V and J genes are TRBV7-2 and TRBJ2-3; 8 nucleotides agree with TRBD1. CDR1 and CDR2 (germline): SGHTA, FQGNSA. This CDR3 contains 14 residues. CDR3 residues: CASSKGQESPPQHF. CDR3 bases: TGTGCCAGCAGCAAGGGACAGGAGTCCCCGCCTCAACATTTT.

This sequence joins TRBV15 and TRBJ2-1; D is possibly TRBD2 (5 bases). Germline lookup yields CDR1 LNHNV and CDR2 YYDKDF (reference sequence). V lost 5 bases and J 7 bases, leaving 18 bases between the germline ends. The CDR3 is made up of 15 amino acids. CDR3 protein: CATSRLVFRENEQFF. In DNA form, the CDR3 reads TGTGCCACCAGCCGACTGGTTTTTAGGGAGAATGAGCAGTTCTTC.

Turning to this clone: Other nucleotide sequences in the sample specify the same CDR3. The V gene is TRBV2, the J gene TRBJ1-3, with 7 bases identical to TRBD1. With 6 bases clipped from V and 0 bases from J, the junction kept 8 bases outside the gene matches. Per the germline V gene, CDR1 is SNHLY and CDR2 is FYNNEI. The CDR3 sequence is 16 residues long. The CDR3 DNA is TGTGCCAGCAGAAGACAGGGAGGCTCCTCTGGAAACACCATATATTTT. It yields the protein CASRRQGGSSGNTIYF.

This clone was picked up a small number of times. The CDR3 sequence is CASSYLRAGQAGLYTF. CDR3 DNA sequence: TGTGCCAGCAGTTACCTCCGAGCGGGACAGGCGGGGCTGTACACCTTC. The chain combines TRBV6-2 or TRBV6-3 with TRBJ1-2, with 8 bases that match TRBD1. After removal of 2 bases from V and 11 bases from J, the junction contained 16 bases not matched to a gene. Germline V gene sequence: CDR1 MNHEY, CDR2 SVGEGT. This CDR3 is built from 16 residues.

The chain uses TRBV7-2 and TRBJ1-2; no clear D gene. The CDR3 consists of 14 residues. The V and J ends lost 1 base and 4 bases respectively, with 10 bases between them. Germline CDR1 and CDR2: SGHTA and FQGNSA. The CDR3 DNA reads as TGTGCCAGCAGCTTAGTGCGTCAATCCTATGGCTACACCTTC. Translation gives CASSLVRQSYGYTF.

The chain employs TRBV27 and TRBJ1-6; D not certain. The V and J ends lost 6 bases and 7 bases respectively, with 13 bases between them. This CDR3 is 14 amino acids long. Germline V CDR1 and CDR2: MNHEY, SMNVEV (reference sequence). The CDR3 bases are TGTGCCAGCAGCCTCAGAGGGTTGAATTCACCCCTCCACTTT. It yields the protein CASSLRGLNSPLHF.

The V and J genes are TRBV7-9 and TRBJ1-1, with a tentative D call TRBD1 (6 bases). The CDR3 sequence is 14 residues long. The V gene's germline CDR1 is SEHNR and CDR2 FQNEAQ (reference sequence). Trimming cost V 2 bases and J 1 base, with 8 bases left between them. CDR3 coding DNA: TGTGCCAGCAGCTTATCACAGGGGAACACTGAAGCTTTCTTT. This encodes CASSLSQGNTEAFF.